A selection of T cell receptor beta chains follows, all from one sample in a study of T cell repertoires in cytomegalovirus infection. TCRdb recomputed calls from the reads with MiXCR, one row per CDR3 protein. This table holds about 97,000 distinct CDR3 sequences, more than 15% found once. The specimen sequenced was PBMCs. These receptor sequences come from a human donor in good health (CMV status not recorded). Some clones in this sample may be carry-over from other donors' samples. The CDR3 runs from the conserved cysteine through the conserved F or W. Fields, in order: clone size, D gene, V gene, CDR3 protein. The D gene is left open where the match is weak. Size is omitted from some rows. Given values are once, few, many or a class for expanded clones.

clone size: many; D gene: NA; V gene: TRBV7-2; CDR3 protein: CASSLVFQETQYF
clone size: many; D gene: TRBD1; V gene: TRBV15; CDR3 protein: CATSFGQVPSAEKLFF
clone size: many; D gene: NA; V gene: TRBV7-8; CDR3 protein: CASSLAHTDTQYF
clone size: NA; D gene: NA; V gene: TRBV28; CDR3 protein: CASSSDTLYSNQPQHF
clone size: few; D gene: NA; V gene: TRBV20-1; CDR3 protein: CSARLVVTGRVSGGYTF
clone size: NA; D gene: TRBD2; V gene: TRBV7-2; CDR3 protein: CASSPGGGEKTQYF
clone size: NA; D gene: NA; V gene: TRBV7-2; CDR3 protein: CASSSRGRGSTEAFF
clone size: many; D gene: NA; V gene: TRBV7-2; CDR3 protein: CASSLGWANTGELFF
clone size: many; D gene: NA; V gene: TRBV7-2; CDR3 protein: CASRPPSGDEQFF
clone size: NA; D gene: TRBD2; V gene: TRBV4-1; CDR3 protein: CASRTSGAHEQYF
clone size: NA; D gene: NA; V gene: TRBV10-3; CDR3 protein: CAASGAAENTEAFF
clone size: few; D gene: NA; V gene: TRBV20-1; CDR3 protein: CSVVGWSRGQPQHF
clone size: few; D gene: NA; V gene: TRBV29-1; CDR3 protein: CSVAIGREYGYTF
clone size: NA; D gene: NA; V gene: TRBV19; CDR3 protein: CASSIDLRGTGELFF
clone size: few; D gene: NA; V gene: TRBV5-1; CDR3 protein: CASNREGGYYEQYF
clone size: many; D gene: NA; V gene: TRBV6-6; CDR3 protein: CASSYLPRGAQSAVGNQPQHF